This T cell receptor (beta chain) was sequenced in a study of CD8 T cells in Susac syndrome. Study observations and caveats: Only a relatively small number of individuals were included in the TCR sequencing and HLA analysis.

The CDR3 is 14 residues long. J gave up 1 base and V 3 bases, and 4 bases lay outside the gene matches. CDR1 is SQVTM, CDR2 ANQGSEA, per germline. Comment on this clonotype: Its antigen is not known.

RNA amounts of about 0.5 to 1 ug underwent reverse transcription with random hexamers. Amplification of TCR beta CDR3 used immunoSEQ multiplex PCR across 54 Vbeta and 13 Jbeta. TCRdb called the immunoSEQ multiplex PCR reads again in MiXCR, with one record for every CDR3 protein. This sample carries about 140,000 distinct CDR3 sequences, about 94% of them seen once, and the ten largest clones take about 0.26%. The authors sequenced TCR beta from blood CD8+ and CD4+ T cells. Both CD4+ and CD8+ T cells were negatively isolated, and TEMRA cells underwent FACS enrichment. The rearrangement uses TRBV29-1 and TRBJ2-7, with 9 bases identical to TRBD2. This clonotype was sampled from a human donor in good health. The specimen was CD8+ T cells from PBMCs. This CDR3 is CSVDSSGDSYEQYF. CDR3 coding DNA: TGCAGCGTTGATTCTAGCGGGGATTCCTACGAGCAGTACTTC.